This is a list of T cell receptor beta chains from one sample in a study of shared clonotypes between healthy human individuals. Some clones are missing from TCRdb's copy, which holds only in-frame ones; the method was immunoSEQ multiplex PCR. The data contain 760,000 or so clones, 95% to 97% of them singletons. The specimen sequenced was naive CD8+ T cells sorted from blood. These receptor sequences come from a man aged 30 to 45 in good health. Each CDR3 is given with its conserved first and last residue. The order of the fields is clone size, J gene, V gene, D gene, CDR3 DNA, CDR3 protein. D genes are given only for firm matches. Part of the rows lack a size; the others show once, few, many or a class for expanded clones.

clone size: NA
J gene: TRBJ1-1
V gene: TRBV2
D gene: TRBD1
CDR3 DNA: TGTGCGTACGCAGACAGGGTAACTGAAGCTTTCTTT
CDR3 protein: CAYADRVTEAFF

clone size: NA
J gene: TRBJ2-3
V gene: TRBV4-3
D gene: NA
CDR3 DNA: TGCGCCAGCAGCCAAGCGAGGGGACGTACTTGGGCGTCAGATACGCAGTATTTT
CDR3 protein: CASSQARGRTWASDTQYF

clone size: NA
J gene: TRBJ2-7
V gene: TRBV11-2
D gene: TRBD1
CDR3 DNA: TGTGCCAGCAGCCCCCCGGGACAGACCTACGAGCAGTACTTC
CDR3 protein: CASSPPGQTYEQYF

clone size: NA
J gene: TRBJ2-1
V gene: TRBV27
D gene: TRBD2
CDR3 DNA: TGTGCCAGCAGTTTATTCCCCCCCAGCGGGAGATCCAATGAGCAGTTCTTC
CDR3 protein: CASSLFPPSGRSNEQFF

clone size: NA
J gene: TRBJ2-7
V gene: TRBV28
D gene: TRBD1
CDR3 DNA: TGTGCCAGCCTGGGGACAGTAGCCTACGAGCAGTACTTC
CDR3 protein: CASLGTVAYEQYF

clone size: NA
J gene: TRBJ2-2
V gene: TRBV27
D gene: NA
CDR3 DNA: TGTGCCAGCAGTTTTATGCTTGGAGACACCGGGGAGCTGTTTTTT
CDR3 protein: CASSFMLGDTGELFF

clone size: NA
J gene: TRBJ2-7
V gene: TRBV5-8
D gene: NA
CDR3 DNA: TGTGCCAGCAGCTTTGGCTCCTACGAGCAGTACTTC
CDR3 protein: CASSFGSYEQYF

clone size: NA
J gene: TRBJ2-5
V gene: TRBV11-3
D gene: NA
CDR3 DNA: TGTGCCACCCCGCCACCCGGGGAGACCCAGTACTTC
CDR3 protein: CATPPPGETQYF

clone size: NA
J gene: TRBJ1-4
V gene: TRBV19
D gene: NA
CDR3 DNA: TGTGCCAGTAGAACCTCGGTGGTTACTAATGAAAAACTGTTTTTT
CDR3 protein: CASRTSVVTNEKLFF

clone size: once
J gene: TRBJ2-1
V gene: TRBV29-1
D gene: TRBD1
CDR3 DNA: TGCAGCGTTCACAAATCAGGGGGCTATGAGCAGTTCTTC
CDR3 protein: CSVHKSGGYEQFF

clone size: few
J gene: TRBJ2-1
V gene: TRBV5-6
D gene: NA
CDR3 DNA: TGTGCCAGCAGCTTCCCAGCGGAGATTGAGCAGTTCTTC
CDR3 protein: CASSFPAEIEQFF

clone size: NA
J gene: TRBJ2-2
V gene: TRBV7-9
D gene: NA
CDR3 DNA: TGTGCCAGCAGCTACCAGGGGAGGCGGGAGCTGTTTTTT
CDR3 protein: CASSYQGRRELFF

clone size: NA
J gene: TRBJ2-3
V gene: TRBV10-1
D gene: TRBD1
CDR3 DNA: TGCGCCAGCAGTTGGACAGGGGACACAGATACGCAGTATTTT
CDR3 protein: CASSWTGDTDTQYF

clone size: NA
J gene: TRBJ1-4
V gene: TRBV7-9
D gene: TRBD1
CDR3 DNA: TGTGCCAGCAGCCCGTGGGACAGGGGGCGAGAGTATGAAAAACTGTTTTTT
CDR3 protein: CASSPWDRGREYEKLFF

clone size: NA
J gene: TRBJ2-6
V gene: TRBV5-6
D gene: NA
CDR3 DNA: TGTGCCAGCAGCGCGGGACAAGGCGACTCTGGGGCCAACGTCCTGACTTTC
CDR3 protein: CASSAGQGDSGANVLTF

clone size: NA
J gene: TRBJ2-7
V gene: TRBV10-2
D gene: NA
CDR3 DNA: TGCGCCAGCAGTGAGGAAAATTACGAGCAGTACTTC
CDR3 protein: CASSEENYEQYF

clone size: NA
J gene: TRBJ1-2
V gene: TRBV2
D gene: NA
CDR3 DNA: TGTGCCAGCAGTGGACAAGTTAATGATGGCTACACCTTC
CDR3 protein: CASSGQVNDGYTF

clone size: once
J gene: TRBJ2-3
V gene: TRBV5-4
D gene: NA
CDR3 DNA: TGTGCCAGCAGCTTGTACGATACGCAGTATTTT
CDR3 protein: CASSLYDTQYF

clone size: NA
J gene: TRBJ2-3
V gene: TRBV11-2
D gene: NA
CDR3 DNA: TGTGCCAGCACCACCATACAGCGCACAGATACGCAGTATTTT
CDR3 protein: CASTTIQRTDTQYF

clone size: NA
J gene: TRBJ2-5
V gene: TRBV2
D gene: NA
CDR3 DNA: TGTGCCAGCACTGGGGCGCGTGCCCAAGAGACCCAGTACTTC
CDR3 protein: CASTGARAQETQYF

clone size: NA
J gene: TRBJ1-5
V gene: TRBV28
D gene: NA
CDR3 DNA: TGTGCCAGCATGTCACAAGGGATGGGGCAGCCCCAGCATTTT
CDR3 protein: CASMSQGMGQPQHF

clone size: NA
J gene: TRBJ2-1
V gene: TRBV6-5
D gene: NA
CDR3 DNA: TGTGCCACCGGACCGGGCAATGAGCAGTTCTTC
CDR3 protein: CATGPGNEQFF

clone size: NA
J gene: TRBJ2-7
V gene: TRBV7-8
D gene: NA
CDR3 DNA: TGTGCCAGCAGCCCTACCGGCTACGAGCAGTACTTC
CDR3 protein: CASSPTGYEQYF

clone size: NA
J gene: TRBJ2-7
V gene: TRBV27
D gene: TRBD1
CDR3 DNA: TGTGCCAGCGCCCTATCTTCCGGGGACAGGGTCTACGAGCAGTACTTC
CDR3 protein: CASALSSGDRVYEQYF

clone size: NA
J gene: TRBJ1-4
V gene: TRBV27
D gene: TRBD1
CDR3 DNA: TGTGCCAGCAGTTACAGGGGAAGGGGTGAAAAACTGTTTTTT
CDR3 protein: CASSYRGRGEKLFF

clone size: NA
J gene: TRBJ2-7
V gene: TRBV4-1
D gene: NA
CDR3 DNA: TGCGCCAGCAGTTCAATCCCCTTGGGCTACGAGCAGTACTTC
CDR3 protein: CASSSIPLGYEQYF

clone size: NA
J gene: TRBJ2-5
V gene: TRBV10-2
D gene: NA
CDR3 DNA: TGCGCCAGCAGTGATTGGGGGCCAGGGCAAGAGACCCAGTACTTC
CDR3 protein: CASSDWGPGQETQYF

clone size: NA
J gene: TRBJ2-3
V gene: TRBV7-9
D gene: NA
CDR3 DNA: TGTGCCAGCAGCTTAGAAAGCACAGATACGCAGTATTTT
CDR3 protein: CASSLESTDTQYF

clone size: NA
J gene: TRBJ1-1
V gene: TRBV19
D gene: NA
CDR3 DNA: TGTGCCAGTAGTATGGCCACGAACACTGAAGCTTTCTTT
CDR3 protein: CASSMATNTEAFF

clone size: NA
J gene: TRBJ2-1
V gene: TRBV19
D gene: TRBD2
CDR3 DNA: TGTGCCAGTAGTTCCGTACTAGCGGGAATTACCTACAATGAGCAGTTCTTC
CDR3 protein: CASSSVLAGITYNEQFF

clone size: NA
J gene: TRBJ2-7
V gene: TRBV7-9
D gene: TRBD1
CDR3 DNA: TGTGCCAGCAGCAGCCGGGACAGTCCCTCCTACGAGCAGTACTTC
CDR3 protein: CASSSRDSPSYEQYF

clone size: once
J gene: TRBJ2-6
V gene: TRBV11-2
D gene: NA
CDR3 DNA: TGTGCCAGCAGCATGGGACACTCTGGGGCCAACGTCCTGACTTTC
CDR3 protein: CASSMGHSGANVLTF

clone size: NA
J gene: TRBJ2-4
V gene: TRBV6-6
D gene: NA
CDR3 DNA: TGTGCCAGCAGCTCGGCACTAGCCAAAAACATTCAGTACTTC
CDR3 protein: CASSSALAKNIQYF

clone size: NA
J gene: TRBJ2-2
V gene: TRBV6-6
D gene: NA
CDR3 DNA: TGTGCCAGCAGTTACGGGGGACCTACCGGGGAGCTGTTTTTT
CDR3 protein: CASSYGGPTGELFF

clone size: NA
J gene: TRBJ1-1
V gene: TRBV9
D gene: TRBD1
CDR3 DNA: TGTGCCAGCAGCCCCCAGGGGGTGAACACTGAAGCTTTCTTT
CDR3 protein: CASSPQGVNTEAFF

clone size: NA
J gene: TRBJ1-1
V gene: TRBV6-5
D gene: NA
CDR3 DNA: TGTGCCAGCAGTTACTCACAGCGGAACACTGAAGCTTTCTTT
CDR3 protein: CASSYSQRNTEAFF

clone size: NA
J gene: TRBJ1-1
V gene: TRBV7-6
D gene: NA
CDR3 DNA: TGTGCCAGCAGCCCTGAGACAGCGAGCACTGAAGCTTTCTTT
CDR3 protein: CASSPETASTEAFF